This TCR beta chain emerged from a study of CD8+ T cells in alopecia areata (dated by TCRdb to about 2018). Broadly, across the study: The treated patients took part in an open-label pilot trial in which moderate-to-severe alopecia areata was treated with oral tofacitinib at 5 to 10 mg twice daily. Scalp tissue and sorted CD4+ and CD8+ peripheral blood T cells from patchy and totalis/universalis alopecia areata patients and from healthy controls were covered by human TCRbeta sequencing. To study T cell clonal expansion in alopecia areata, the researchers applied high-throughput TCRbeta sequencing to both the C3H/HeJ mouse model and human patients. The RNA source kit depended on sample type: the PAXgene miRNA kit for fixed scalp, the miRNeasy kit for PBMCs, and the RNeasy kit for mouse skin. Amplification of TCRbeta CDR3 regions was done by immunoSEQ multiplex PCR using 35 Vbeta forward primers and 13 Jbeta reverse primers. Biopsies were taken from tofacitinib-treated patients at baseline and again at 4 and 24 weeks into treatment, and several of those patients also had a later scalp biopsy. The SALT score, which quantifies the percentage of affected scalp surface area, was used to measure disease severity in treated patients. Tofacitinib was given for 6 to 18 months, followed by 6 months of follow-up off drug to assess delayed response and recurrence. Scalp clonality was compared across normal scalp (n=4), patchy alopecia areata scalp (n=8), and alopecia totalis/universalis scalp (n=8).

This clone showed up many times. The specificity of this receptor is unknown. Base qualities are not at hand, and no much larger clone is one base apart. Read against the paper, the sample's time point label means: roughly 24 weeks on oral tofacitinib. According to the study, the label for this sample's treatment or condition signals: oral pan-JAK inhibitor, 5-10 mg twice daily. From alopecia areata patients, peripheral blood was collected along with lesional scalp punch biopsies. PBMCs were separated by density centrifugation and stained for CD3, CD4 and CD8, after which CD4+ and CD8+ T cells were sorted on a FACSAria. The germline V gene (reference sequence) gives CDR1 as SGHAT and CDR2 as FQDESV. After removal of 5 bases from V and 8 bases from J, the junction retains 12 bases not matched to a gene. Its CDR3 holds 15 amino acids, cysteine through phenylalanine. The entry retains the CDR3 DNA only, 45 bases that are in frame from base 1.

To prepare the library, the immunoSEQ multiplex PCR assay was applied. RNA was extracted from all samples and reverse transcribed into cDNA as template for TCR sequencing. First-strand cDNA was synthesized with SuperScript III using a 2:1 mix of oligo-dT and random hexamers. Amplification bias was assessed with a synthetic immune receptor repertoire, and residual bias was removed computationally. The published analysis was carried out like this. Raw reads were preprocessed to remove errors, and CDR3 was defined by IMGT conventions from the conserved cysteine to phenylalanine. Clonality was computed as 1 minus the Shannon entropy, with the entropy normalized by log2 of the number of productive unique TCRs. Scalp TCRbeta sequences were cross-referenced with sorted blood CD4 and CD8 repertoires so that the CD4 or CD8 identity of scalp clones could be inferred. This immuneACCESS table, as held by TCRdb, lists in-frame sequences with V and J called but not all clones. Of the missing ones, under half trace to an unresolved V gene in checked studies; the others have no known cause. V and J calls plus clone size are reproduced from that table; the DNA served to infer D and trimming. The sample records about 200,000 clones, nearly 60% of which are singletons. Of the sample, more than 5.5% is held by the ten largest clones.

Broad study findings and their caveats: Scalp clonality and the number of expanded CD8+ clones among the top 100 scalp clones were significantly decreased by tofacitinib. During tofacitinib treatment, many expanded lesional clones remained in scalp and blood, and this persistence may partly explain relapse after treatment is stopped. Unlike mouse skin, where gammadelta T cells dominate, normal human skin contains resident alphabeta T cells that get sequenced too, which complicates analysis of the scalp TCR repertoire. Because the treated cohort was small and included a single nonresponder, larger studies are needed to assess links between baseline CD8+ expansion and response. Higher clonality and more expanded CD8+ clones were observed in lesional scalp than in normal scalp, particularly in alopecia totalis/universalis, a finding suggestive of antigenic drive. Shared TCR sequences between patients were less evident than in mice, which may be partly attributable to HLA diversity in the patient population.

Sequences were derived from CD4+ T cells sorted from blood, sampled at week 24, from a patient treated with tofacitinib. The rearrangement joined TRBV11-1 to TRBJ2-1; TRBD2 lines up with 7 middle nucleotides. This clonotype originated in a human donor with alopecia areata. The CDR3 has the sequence CASSAGVGITDEQFF. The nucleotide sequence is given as TGTGCCAGCAGCGCGGGGGTCGGGATTACAGATGAGCAGTTCTTC.